This T cell receptor (beta chain) came from a study of STAT5B mutations in CD4+ large granular lymphocyte leukemia. Assay: immunoSEQ multiplex PCR; the TCRdb copy retains only in-frame clones and omits some. The table lists 30,000 to 35,000 clones, roughly 81% of them singletons, with around 4.3% in the top ten. Healthy controls were blood donor buffy coats. On this clone: The antigen is unknown.

The CDR3 loop spans 16 amino acids. Germline trimming cut 1 base from V and 5 bases from J; bases unmatched to any gene: 6. Germline V gene sequence: CDR1 ENHRY, CDR2 SYGVKD. Study-wide points: Compared with healthy controls (2/35), patient top clones favored TRBV06 (8/27). Main leukemic clonotypes were patient-specific, but roughly 26% appeared at low frequency elsewhere.

This clonotype was obtained from a human donor in good health. Sequenced input: CD4+ T cells from blood buffy coats. J is TRBJ1-5 and V is TRBV10-3; TRBD1 aligns across 9 bases. CDR3 protein: CAISEFRQGEDQPQHF. The DNA for the CDR3 is TGTGCCATCAGTGAGTTTAGACAGGGGGAGGATCAGCCCCAGCATTTT.